This TCR beta chain stems from a study of blood T cells in healthy people across ages. This clonotype was detected ten times or more. Its antigen remains unidentified. The CDR3 is 13 residues long. Per germline, CDR1 MNHNY and CDR2 SVGAGI (reference sequence). Deletions cut 2 bases from V and 3 bases from J, with 8 bases between. Whole-study results and caveats: TCR beta diversity per million T cells fell roughly linearly with age. Underestimates were what the diversity estimates from one million T cells were considered to be.

A second PCR of 7 to 11 cycles used a sample-barcoded 5' primer and a J-beta primer mix. Each cDNA molecule received a tag from a template-switch adaptor that had 12 random nucleotides. TCRdb re-called the 5' RACE reads through MiXCR, storing one row per CDR3 protein. The sample holds 800,000 to 1,000,000 distinct CDR3 sequences; around 48% are singletons and the top ten take around an eighth. Sequenced material: blood. The TCR originated in a man aged 30 to 45 in good health. The rearrangement uses TRBV6-6 and TRBJ2-7; D not certain. CDR3: CASSYTVDYEQYF. CDR3 coding DNA: TGTGCCAGCAGTTACACGGTTGACTACGAGCAGTACTTC.